What follows are 14 T cell receptor beta chains derived from one specimen sequenced in a study of T cells in Graves' hyperthyroidism and ophthalmopathy. Researchers amplified the TCR beta CDR3 regions from RNA transcripts. Using the HTBI primer set, a first-round RT-PCR was run on the TCR CDR3. Each CDR3 protein gets one entry after TCRdb re-called the multiplex PCR reads with MiXCR. This table holds approximately 350,000 distinct CDR3 sequences, around 15% found once. Sequenced material: blood. The receptors stem from a woman aged 60-75 years with Graves' ophthalmopathy.

The rearrangement joins TRBV14 to TRBJ1-1; D is unclear. The V end lost 1 base, the J end lost 4 bases, and 10 bases lay between the germline ends. CDR1 and CDR2 from the germline V gene are SGHDN and FVKESK. CDR3 size: 14 residues. The CDR3 DNA is TGTGCCAGCAGCCAAGCGCGGGGTGGCACTGAAGCTTTCTTT. It codes for CASSQARGGTEAFF.

The chain uses TRBV20-1 and TRBJ2-7; 10 nucleotides align to TRBD1. The CDR3 covers 14 residues. CDR1 DFQATT and CDR2 SNEGSKA come from the germline V gene (reference sequence). This CDR3 is CSAPRDRGTIAQYF. The CDR3 DNA reads TGCAGCGCCCCCCGGGACAGGGGAACTATCGCGCAGTACTTC.

The rearrangement joins TRBV18 to TRBJ1-3, with TRBD1 as a possible D gene (5 bases). The CDR3 totals 14 residues. V shed 0 bases and J shed 8 bases, with 11 bases lying between them. CDR1 and CDR2 (germline): KGHSH, LQKENI. The CDR3 region has the DNA TGTGCCAGCTCACCACCGGGACCTCCGCACACCATATATTTT. As protein: CASSPPGPPHTIYF. The full variable domain, its missing parts supplied by reference TRBV18 and TRBJ1-3, is NAGVMQNPRHLVRRRGQEARLRCSPMKGHSHVYWYRQLPEEGLKFMVYLQKENIIDESGMPKERFSAEFPKEGPSILRIQQVVRGDSAAYFCASSPPGPPHTIYFGEGSWLTVV.

V is TRBV29-1 and J is TRBJ1-2; possible D gene TRBD1, 5 bases. Germline V gene sequence: CDR1 SQVTM, CDR2 ANQGSEA. The CDR3 is 13 residues long. Trimming took off 6 bases at V and 2 bases at J, with 13 bases between the two ends. The chain's CDR3 is CSVITRENYGYTF. Written as DNA, the CDR3 is TGCAGCGTCATTACCAGGGAAAACTATGGCTACACCTTC. The full variable domain, in which reference TRBV29-1 and TRBJ1-2 provide the parts outside the CDR3, is SAVISQKPSRDICQRGTSLTIQCQVDSQVTMMFWYRQQPGQSLTLIATANQGSEATYESGFVIDKFPISRPNLTFSTLTVSNMSPEDSSIYLCSVITRENYGYTFGSGTRLTVV.

In its sample, this clonotype was seen many times. The V gene is TRBV3-1, the J gene TRBJ1-6; D is ambiguous. There are 13 residues in the CDR3. The germline V and J ends were trimmed by 0 bases and 10 bases, with 7 bases remaining between them. Germline V CDR1 and CDR2: LGHDT, YNNKEL (reference sequence). CDR3 sequence (DNA): TGTGCCAGCAGCCAAGAAAGTAACTCACCCCTCCACTTT. It is translated as CASSQESNSPLHF.

This clonotype was found a few times. Given a much more abundant clone one base away, this may be a read error. The chain couples TRBV7-9 to TRBJ2-7, with 7 nucleotides matching TRBD1. CDR1 SEHNR and CDR2 FQNEAQ come from the germline V gene (reference sequence). V lost 7 bases and J lost 0; bases outside the gene matches: 3. The CDR3 contains 13 residues. This chain's CDR3 is CASNRDSSYEQYF. The CDR3 DNA follows: TGTGCCAGCAACCGGGACAGCTCCTACGAGCAGTACTTC.

At least ten counts were recorded for this clonotype. The chain has TRBV19 and TRBJ1-5; 8 nucleotides align to TRBD1. Germline values: CDR1 LNHDA, CDR2 SQIVND (reference sequence). V gave up 5 bases and J gave up 7 bases; unmatched junction bases: 7. The CDR3 runs to 14 residues. The CDR3 bases are TGTGCCAGTAGTTCCACAGGGGGAGGACAGCCCCAGCATTTT. Protein sequence: CASSSTGGGQPQHF.

This clonotype was counted ten times or more. The chain links TRBV20-1 to TRBJ2-5; 14 nucleotides agree with TRBD2. The CDR3 length is 15 residues. Germline V gives CDR1 DFQATT, CDR2 SNEGSKA (reference sequence). Trimming at V came to 5 bases and at J to 1 base, leaving 3 bases not matched to a gene. The CDR3 here is CSAGGTSGSQETQYF. CDR3 DNA: TGCAGTGCTGGGGGGACTAGCGGGAGCCAAGAGACCCAGTACTTC.

This clonotype was found many times. V and J are TRBV2 and TRBJ2-3; no reliable D call. The CDR3 is 14 amino acids. From germline, CDR1 is SNHLY and CDR2 FYNNEI. Trimming removed 4 bases from V and 1 base from J, with 9 bases in between. The CDR3 sequence is CASSATMGTDTQYF. CDR3 in DNA: TGTGCCAGCAGTGCGACAATGGGCACAGATACGCAGTATTTT.

The sample holds many counts of this clonotype. The V call is TRBV20-1, the J call TRBJ2-7; D gene uncertain. Trimming took 2 bases from V and 2 from J, leaving 10 bases between them. The CDR3 sequence is 13 residues long. Looked up from germline, CDR1 is DFQATT and CDR2 is SNEGSKA (reference sequence). In nucleotides, the CDR3 is TGCAGTGCTAGATCCACCGACCCCTACGAGCAGTACTTC. Amino acids: CSARSTDPYEQYF.

This clonotype has ten or more counts. The chain links TRBV20-1 to TRBJ1-1; D is perhaps TRBD1 (6 bases). Germline CDR1 and CDR2: DFQATT and SNEGSKA (reference sequence). Trimming removed 3 bases from V and 4 bases from J, with 18 bases in between. The CDR3 spans 15 residues. In DNA, the CDR3 is TGCAGTGCTAGGCGTCACCTTGGAGGGGGCACTGAAGCTTTCTTT. Protein sequence: CSARRHLGGGTEAFF.

There are many counts of this clonotype. The chain employs TRBV20-1 and TRBJ2-3; TRBD2 matches 13 bases. The junction had 8 bases not matched to a gene; V was cut back by 6 bases and J by 2 bases. The CDR3 sequence is 16 residues long. Germline-derived CDR1 and CDR2 are DFQATT and SNEGSKA (reference sequence). CDR3 region: CSAPTGTSGTTDTQYF. CDR3 sequence (DNA): TGCAGTGCGCCAACCGGGACTAGCGGGACCACAGATACGCAGTATTTT.

Ten or more counts support this clonotype. The chain carries TRBV11-2 and TRBJ2-3; D might be TRBD1 (5 bases). Trimming left V 5 bases short and J 7 bases short, with 22 bases between. The CDR3 consists of 16 residues. In germline, CDR1 is SGHAT, CDR2 FQNNGV. As DNA, the CDR3 is TGTGCCAGCAGCACAAAGGGCCAGGGTACCCCACATACGCAGTATTTT. This translates into CASSTKGQGTPHTQYF. Full variable domain (outside the CDR3, taken from reference TRBV11-2 and TRBJ2-3): EAGVAQSPRYKIIEKRQSVAFWCNPISGHATLYWYQQILGQGPKLLIQFQNNGVVDDSQLPKDRFSAERLKGVDSTLKIQPAKLEDSAVYLCASSTKGQGTPHTQYFGPGTRLTVL.

This clonotype was counted at least ten times. J is TRBJ2-5 and V is TRBV7-2; no clear D gene. Germline loops: CDR1 SGHTA, CDR2 FQGNSA. The V and J ends lost 6 bases and 5 bases respectively, with 10 bases between them. This CDR3 spans 12 amino acids. DNA for the CDR3: TGTGCCAGCAGTCCCATCGGGGAGACCCAGTACTTC. The encoded protein is CASSPIGETQYF.